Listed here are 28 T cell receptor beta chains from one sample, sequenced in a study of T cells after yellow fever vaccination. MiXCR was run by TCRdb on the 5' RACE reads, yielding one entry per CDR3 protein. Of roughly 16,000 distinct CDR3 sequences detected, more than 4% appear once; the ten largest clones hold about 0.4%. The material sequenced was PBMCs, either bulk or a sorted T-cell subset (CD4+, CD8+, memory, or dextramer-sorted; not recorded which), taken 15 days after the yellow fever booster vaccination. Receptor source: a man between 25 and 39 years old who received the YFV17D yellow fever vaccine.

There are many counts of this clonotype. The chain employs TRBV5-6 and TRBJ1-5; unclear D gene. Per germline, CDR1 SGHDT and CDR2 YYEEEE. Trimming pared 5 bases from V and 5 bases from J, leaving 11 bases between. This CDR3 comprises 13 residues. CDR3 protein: CASSLRSYQPQHF. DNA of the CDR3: TGTGCCAGCAGTTTGCGAAGCTATCAGCCCCAGCATTTT. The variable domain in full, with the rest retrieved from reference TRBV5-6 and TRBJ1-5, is DAGVTQSPTHLIKTRGQQVTLRCSPKSGHDTVSWYQQALGQGPQFIFQYYEEEERQRGNFPDRFSGHQFPNYSSELNVNALLLGDSALYLCASSLRSYQPQHFGDGTRLSIL.

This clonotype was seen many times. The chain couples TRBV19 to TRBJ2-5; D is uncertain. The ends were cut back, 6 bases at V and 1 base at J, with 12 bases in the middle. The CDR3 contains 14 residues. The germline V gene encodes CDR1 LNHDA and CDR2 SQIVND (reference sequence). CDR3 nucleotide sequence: TGTGCCAGTAGGCCAACCAGGTTCCAAGAGACCCAGTACTTC. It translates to CASRPTRFQETQYF.

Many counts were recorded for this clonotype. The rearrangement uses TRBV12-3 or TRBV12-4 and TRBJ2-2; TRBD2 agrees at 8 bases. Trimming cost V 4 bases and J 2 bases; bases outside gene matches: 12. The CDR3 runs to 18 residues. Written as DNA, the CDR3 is TGTGCCAGCAGTTCTAGCCGGGGGGGGGTTGGAAACACCGGGGAGCTGTTTTTT. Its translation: CASSSSRGGVGNTGELFF.

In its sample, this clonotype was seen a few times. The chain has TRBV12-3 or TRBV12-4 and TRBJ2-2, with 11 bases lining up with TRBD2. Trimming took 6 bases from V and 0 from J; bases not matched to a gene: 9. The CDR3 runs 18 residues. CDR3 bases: TGTGCCAGCAGGGGGGGGGGGACTAGCGGTACGAACACCGGGGAGCTGTTTTTT. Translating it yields CASRGGGTSGTNTGELFF.

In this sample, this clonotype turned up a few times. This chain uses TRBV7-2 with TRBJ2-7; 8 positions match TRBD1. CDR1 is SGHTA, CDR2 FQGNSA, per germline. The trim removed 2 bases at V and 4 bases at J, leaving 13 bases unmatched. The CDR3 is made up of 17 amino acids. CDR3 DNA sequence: TGTGCCAGCAGCTTAACACTCCCCGGACAGGGCTTATACGAGCAGTACTTC. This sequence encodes CASSLTLPGQGLYEQYF. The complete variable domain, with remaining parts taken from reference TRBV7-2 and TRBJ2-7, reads GAGVSQSPSNKVTEKGKDVELRCDPISGHTALYWYRQSLGQGLEFLIYFQGNSAPDKSGLPSDRFSAERTGGSVSTLTIQRTQQEDSAVYLCASSLTLPGQGLYEQYFGPGTRLTVT.

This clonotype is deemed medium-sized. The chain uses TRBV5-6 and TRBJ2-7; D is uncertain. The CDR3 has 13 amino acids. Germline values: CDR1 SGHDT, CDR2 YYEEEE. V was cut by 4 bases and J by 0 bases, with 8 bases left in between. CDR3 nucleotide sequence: TGTGCCAGCAGCCTCGCACGCTCCTACGAGCAGTACTTC. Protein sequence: CASSLARSYEQYF.

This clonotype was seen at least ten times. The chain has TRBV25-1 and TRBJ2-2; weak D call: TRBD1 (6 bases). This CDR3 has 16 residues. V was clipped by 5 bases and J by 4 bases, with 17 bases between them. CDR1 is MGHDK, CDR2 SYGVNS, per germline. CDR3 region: CASSTYRDTSTGELFF. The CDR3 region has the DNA TGTGCCAGCAGTACATACCGGGACACGAGCACCGGGGAGCTGTTTTTT.

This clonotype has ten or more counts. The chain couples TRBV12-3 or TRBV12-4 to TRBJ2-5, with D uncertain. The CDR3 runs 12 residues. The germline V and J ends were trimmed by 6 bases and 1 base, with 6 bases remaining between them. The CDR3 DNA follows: TGTGCCAGCAGCTACACCCAAGAGACCCAGTACTTC. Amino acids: CASSYTQETQYF.

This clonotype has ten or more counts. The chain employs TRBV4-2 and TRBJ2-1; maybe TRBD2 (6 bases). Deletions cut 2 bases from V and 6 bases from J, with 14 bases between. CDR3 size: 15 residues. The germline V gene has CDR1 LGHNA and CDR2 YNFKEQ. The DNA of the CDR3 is TGTGCCAGCAGCCAACCCGTCGGGAGTCCCAATGAGCAGTTCTTC. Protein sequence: CASSQPVGSPNEQFF.

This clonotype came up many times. This chain's CDR3 is CASSRDRYNEQFF. CDR3 sequence (DNA): TGTGCCAGCAGTCGGGACAGGTACAATGAGCAGTTCTTC. The chain uses TRBV27 and TRBJ2-1; 8 bases fit TRBD1. CDR3 length: 13 residues. Germline CDR1 and CDR2: MNHEY and SMNVEV (reference sequence). J gave up 4 bases and V 5 bases, and 1 base lay outside the gene matches.

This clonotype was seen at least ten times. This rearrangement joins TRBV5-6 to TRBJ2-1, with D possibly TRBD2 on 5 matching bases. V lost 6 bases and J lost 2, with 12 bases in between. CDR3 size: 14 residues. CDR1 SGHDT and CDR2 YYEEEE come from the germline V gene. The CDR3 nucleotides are TGTGCCAGCAAAGCGGTAAGCACCTACAATGAGCAGTTCTTC. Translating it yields CASKAVSTYNEQFF.

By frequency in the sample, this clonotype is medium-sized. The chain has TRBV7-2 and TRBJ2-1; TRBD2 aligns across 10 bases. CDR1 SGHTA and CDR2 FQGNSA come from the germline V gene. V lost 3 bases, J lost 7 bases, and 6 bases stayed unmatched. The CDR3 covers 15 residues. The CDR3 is CASSFLAGEGNEQFF. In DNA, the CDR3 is TGTGCCAGCAGCTTTCTAGCGGGAGAGGGAAATGAGCAGTTCTTC. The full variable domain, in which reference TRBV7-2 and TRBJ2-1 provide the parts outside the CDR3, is GAGVSQSPSNKVTEKGKDVELRCDPISGHTALYWYRQSLGQGLEFLIYFQGNSAPDKSGLPSDRFSAERTGGSVSTLTIQRTQQEDSAVYLCASSFLAGEGNEQFFGPGTRLTVL.

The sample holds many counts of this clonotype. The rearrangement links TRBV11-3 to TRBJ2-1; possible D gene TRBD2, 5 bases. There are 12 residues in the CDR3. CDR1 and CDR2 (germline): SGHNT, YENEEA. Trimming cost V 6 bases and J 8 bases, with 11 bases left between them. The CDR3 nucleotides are TGTGCCAGCAGTTTGAGCGGCGATGAGCAGTTCTTC. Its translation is CASSLSGDEQFF.

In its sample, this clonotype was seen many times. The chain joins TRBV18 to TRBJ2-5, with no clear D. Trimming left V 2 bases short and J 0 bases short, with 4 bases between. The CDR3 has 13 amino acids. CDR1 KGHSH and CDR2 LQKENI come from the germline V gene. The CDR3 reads CASSPSDQETQYF. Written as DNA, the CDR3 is TGTGCCAGCTCACCATCAGACCAAGAGACCCAGTACTTC.

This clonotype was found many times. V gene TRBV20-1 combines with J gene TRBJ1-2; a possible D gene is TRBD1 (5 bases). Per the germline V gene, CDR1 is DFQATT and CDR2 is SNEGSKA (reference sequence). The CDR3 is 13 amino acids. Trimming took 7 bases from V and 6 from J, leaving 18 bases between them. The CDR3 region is CSVPLGVGDGYTF. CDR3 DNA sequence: TGCAGTGTCCCGCTGGGGGTGGGGGATGGCTACACCTTC.

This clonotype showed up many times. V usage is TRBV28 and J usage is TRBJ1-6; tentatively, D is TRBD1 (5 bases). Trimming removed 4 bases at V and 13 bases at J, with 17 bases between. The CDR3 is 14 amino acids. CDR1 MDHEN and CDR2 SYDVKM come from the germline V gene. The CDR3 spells CASSSMGGAEPLHF. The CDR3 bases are TGTGCCAGCAGTTCGATGGGTGGGGCGGAGCCCCTCCACTTT. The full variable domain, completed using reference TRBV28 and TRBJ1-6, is DVKVTQSSRYLVKRTGEKVFLECVQDMDHENMFWYRQDPGLGLRLIYFSYDVKMKEKGDIPEGYSVSREKKERFSLILESASTNQTSMYLCASSSMGGAEPLHFGNGTRLTVT.

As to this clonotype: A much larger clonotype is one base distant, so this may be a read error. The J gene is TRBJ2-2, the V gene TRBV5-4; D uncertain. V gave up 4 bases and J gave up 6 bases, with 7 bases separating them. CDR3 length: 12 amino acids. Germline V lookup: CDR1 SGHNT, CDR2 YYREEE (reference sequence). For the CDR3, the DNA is TGTGCCAGCAGCCCTCTGTCCGGGGAGCTGTTTTTT. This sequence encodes CASSPLSGELFF.

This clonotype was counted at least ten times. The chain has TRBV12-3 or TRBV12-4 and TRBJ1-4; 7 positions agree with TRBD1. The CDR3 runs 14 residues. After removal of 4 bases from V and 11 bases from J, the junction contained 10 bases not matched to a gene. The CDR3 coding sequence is TGTGCCAGCAGTTCTGCAGGGGGTATAGGGAAACTGTTTTTT. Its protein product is CASSSAGGIGKLFF.

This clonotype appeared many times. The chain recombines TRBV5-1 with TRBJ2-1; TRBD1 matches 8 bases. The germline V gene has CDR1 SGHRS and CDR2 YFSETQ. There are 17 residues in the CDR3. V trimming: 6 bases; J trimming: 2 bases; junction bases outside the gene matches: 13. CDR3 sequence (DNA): TGCGCCAGCACCCCCCTCCCAGGACAGGGTCCCTACAATGAGCAGTTCTTC. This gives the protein CASTPLPGQGPYNEQFF.

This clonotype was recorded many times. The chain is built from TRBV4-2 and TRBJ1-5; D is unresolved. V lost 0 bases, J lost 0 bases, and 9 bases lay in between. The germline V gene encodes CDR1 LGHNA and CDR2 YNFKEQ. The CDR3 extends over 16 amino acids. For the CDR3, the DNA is TGTGCCAGCAGCCAAGAAGTGGGGAATAGCAATCAGCCCCAGCATTTT. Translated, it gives CASSQEVGNSNQPQHF.

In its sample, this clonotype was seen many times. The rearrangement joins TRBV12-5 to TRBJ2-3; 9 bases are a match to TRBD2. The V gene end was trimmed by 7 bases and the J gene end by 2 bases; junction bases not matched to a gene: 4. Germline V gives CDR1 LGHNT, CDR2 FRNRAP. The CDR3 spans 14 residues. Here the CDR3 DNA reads TGTGCTAGTGTCGTAGCGGGAGTCACAGATACGCAGTATTTT. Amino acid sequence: CASVVAGVTDTQYF.

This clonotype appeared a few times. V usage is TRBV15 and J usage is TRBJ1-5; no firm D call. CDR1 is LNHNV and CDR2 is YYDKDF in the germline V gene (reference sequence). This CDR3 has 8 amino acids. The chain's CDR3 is CSNQPQHF. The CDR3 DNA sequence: TGTAGCAATCAGCCCCAGCATTTT. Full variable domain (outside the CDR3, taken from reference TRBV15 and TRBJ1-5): DAMVIQNPRYQVTQFGKPVTLSCSQTLNHNVMYWYQQKSSQAPKLLFHYYDKDFNNEADTPDNFQSRRPNTSFCFLDIRSPGLGDTAMYLCSNQPQHFGDGTRLSIL.

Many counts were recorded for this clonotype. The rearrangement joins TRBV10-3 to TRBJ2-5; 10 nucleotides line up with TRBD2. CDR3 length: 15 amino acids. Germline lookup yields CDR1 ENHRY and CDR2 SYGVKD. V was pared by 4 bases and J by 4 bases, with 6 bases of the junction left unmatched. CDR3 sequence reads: CAISVLAGGAETQYF. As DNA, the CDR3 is TGTGCCATCAGTGTGTTAGCGGGAGGTGCAGAGACCCAGTACTTC.

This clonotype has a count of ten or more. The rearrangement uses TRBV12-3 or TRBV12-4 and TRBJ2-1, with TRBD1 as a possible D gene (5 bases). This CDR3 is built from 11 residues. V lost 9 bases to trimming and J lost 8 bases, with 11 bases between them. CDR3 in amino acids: CASSGSDEQFF. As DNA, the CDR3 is TGTGCCAGTTCAGGGTCTGATGAGCAGTTCTTC.

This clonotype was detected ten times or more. As DNA, the CDR3 is TGCAGCGGCAAGCGGGAGAACTACAATGAGCAGTTCTTC. This translates into CSGKRENYNEQFF. This chain connects TRBV29-1 to TRBJ2-1, with TRBD2 identical over 8 bases. Germline CDR1 and CDR2: SQVTM and ANQGSEA. The CDR3 covers 13 residues. The ends lost 7 bases at V and 3 bases at J; junction bases unmatched: 5.

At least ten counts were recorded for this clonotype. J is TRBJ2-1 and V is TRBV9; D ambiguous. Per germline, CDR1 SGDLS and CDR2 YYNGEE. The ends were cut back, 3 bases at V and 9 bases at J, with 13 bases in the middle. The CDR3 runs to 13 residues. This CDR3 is CASSAAATSEQFF. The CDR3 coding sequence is TGTGCCAGCAGCGCCGCCGCAACCAGTGAGCAGTTCTTC. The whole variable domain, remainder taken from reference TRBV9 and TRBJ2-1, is DSGVTQTPKHLITATGQRVTLRCSPRSGDLSVYWYQQSLDQGLQFLIQYYNGEERAKGNILERFSAQQFPDLHSELNLSSLELGDSALYFCASSAAATSEQFFGPGTRLTVL.

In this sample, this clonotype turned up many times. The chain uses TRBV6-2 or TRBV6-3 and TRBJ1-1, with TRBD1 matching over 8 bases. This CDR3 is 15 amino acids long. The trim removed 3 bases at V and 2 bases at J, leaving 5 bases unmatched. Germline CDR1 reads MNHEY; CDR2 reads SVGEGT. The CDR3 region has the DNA TGTGCCAGCAGTTATTTTGGGACAGGTAACACTGAAGCTTTCTTT. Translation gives CASSYFGTGNTEAFF.

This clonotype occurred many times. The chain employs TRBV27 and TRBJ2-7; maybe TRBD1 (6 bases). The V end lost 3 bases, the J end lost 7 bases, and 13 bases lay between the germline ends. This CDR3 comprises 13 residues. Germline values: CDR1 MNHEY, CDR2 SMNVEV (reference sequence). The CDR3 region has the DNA TGTGCCAGCAGTTTGATCGGTACAGGGGAGCAGTACTTC. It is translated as CASSLIGTGEQYF.